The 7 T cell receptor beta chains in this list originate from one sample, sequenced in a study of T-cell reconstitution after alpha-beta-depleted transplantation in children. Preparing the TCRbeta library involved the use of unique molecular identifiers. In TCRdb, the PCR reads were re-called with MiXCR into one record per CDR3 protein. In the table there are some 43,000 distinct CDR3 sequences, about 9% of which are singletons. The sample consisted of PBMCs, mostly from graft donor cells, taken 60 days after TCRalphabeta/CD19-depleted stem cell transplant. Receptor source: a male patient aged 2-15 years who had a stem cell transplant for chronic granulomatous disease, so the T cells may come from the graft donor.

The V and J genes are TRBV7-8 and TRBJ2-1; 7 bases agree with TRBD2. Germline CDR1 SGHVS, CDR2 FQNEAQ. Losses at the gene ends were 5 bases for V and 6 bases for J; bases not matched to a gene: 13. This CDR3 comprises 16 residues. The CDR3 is CASSRSPTSLSNEQFF. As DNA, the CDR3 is TGTGCCAGCAGCCGCTCGCCGACTAGCCTTAGCAATGAGCAGTTCTTC.

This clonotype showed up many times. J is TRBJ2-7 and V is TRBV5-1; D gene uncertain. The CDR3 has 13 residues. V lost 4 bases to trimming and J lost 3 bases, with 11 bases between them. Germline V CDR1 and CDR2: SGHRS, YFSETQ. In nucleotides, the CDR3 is TGCGCCAGCAGCGTTTCCGACGGCTACGAGCAGTACTTC. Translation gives CASSVSDGYEQYF.

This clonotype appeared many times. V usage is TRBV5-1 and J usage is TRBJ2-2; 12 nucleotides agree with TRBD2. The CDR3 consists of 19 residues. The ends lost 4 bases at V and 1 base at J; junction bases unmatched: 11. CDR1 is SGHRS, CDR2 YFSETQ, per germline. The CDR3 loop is CASSRSILLAGGNTGELFF. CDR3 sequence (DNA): TGCGCCAGCAGCCGATCCATCCTACTAGCGGGAGGGAACACCGGGGAGCTGTTTTTT.

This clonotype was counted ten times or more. DNA of the CDR3: TGTGCCAGCAGCCGGGACCCTAGTTTTGGCTACACCTTC. It codes for CASSRDPSFGYTF. V gene TRBV3-1 combines with J gene TRBJ1-2; weak D call: TRBD1 (5 bases). This CDR3 is built from 13 residues. Trimming removed 4 bases at V and 7 bases at J, with 13 bases between. Germline CDR1 LGHDT, CDR2 YNNKEL (reference sequence).

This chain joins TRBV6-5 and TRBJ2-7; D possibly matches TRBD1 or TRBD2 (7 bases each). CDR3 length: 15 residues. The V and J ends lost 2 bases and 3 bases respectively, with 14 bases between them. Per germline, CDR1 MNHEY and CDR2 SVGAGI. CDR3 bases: TGTGCCAGCAGTTACAATCAGGGGGGGGTCTACGAGCAGTACTTC. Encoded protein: CASSYNQGGVYEQYF.

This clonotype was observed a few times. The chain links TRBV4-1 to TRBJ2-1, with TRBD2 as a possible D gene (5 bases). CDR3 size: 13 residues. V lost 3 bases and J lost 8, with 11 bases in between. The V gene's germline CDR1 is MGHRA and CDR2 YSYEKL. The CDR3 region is CASSHFSVDEQFF. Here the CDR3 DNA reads TGCGCCAGCAGCCACTTTAGCGTGGATGAGCAGTTCTTC.

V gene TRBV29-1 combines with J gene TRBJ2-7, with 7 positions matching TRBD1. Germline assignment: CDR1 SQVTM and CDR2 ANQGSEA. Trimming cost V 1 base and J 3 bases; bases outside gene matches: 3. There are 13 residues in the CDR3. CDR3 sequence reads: CSVEGGQYYEQYF. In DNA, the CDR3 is TGCAGCGTTGAAGGGGGACAGTACTACGAGCAGTACTTC.